The clone carrying this TCR beta chain was seen more than once but under ten times. Its antigen remains unknown. Germline V gene data show CDR1 as SGHTA and CDR2 as FQGTGA. The CDR3 is made up of 14 amino acids. V lost 2 bases and J lost 4, with 11 bases in between. The data were obtained in a study of vaccination and CD4 T cells after COVID-19. This sample's treatment: roughly 11-day PBMC culture with coronavirus spike peptide pools or control peptides (ViraFEST assay). Cultured CD4+ T-cell DNA underwent Oncomine TCR Beta short-read sequencing. TCRdb re-analysed the PCR reads in MiXCR, keeping a single row per CDR3 protein. This sample has some 11,000 distinct CDR3 sequences, with under 30% found just once.

The source material was CD4+ T cells from blood, cultured in vitro, sampled after SARS-CoV-2 vaccination. The source is a human donor who had recovered from COVID-19. The gene calls are TRBV7-3 and TRBJ1-2; D unclear. Written as DNA, the CDR3 is TGTGCCAGCAGCTTAGACGCGTCGGGCTATGGCTACACCTTC. Its translation is CASSLDASGYGYTF.